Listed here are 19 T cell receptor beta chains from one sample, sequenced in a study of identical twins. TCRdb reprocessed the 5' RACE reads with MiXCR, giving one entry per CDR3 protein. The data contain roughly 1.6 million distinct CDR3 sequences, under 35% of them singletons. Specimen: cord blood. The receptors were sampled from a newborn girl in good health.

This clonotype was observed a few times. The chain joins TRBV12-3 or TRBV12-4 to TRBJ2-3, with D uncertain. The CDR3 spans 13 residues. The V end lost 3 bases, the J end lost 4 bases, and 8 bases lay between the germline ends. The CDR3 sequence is CASSFPPPDTQYF. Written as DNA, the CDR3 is TGTGCCAGCAGTTTCCCCCCCCCAGATACGCAGTATTTT.

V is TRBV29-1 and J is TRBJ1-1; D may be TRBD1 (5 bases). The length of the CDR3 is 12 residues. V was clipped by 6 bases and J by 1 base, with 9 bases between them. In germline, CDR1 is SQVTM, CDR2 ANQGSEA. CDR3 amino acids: CSVADRNTEAFF. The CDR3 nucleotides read TGCAGCGTAGCTGACAGGAACACTGAAGCTTTCTTT.

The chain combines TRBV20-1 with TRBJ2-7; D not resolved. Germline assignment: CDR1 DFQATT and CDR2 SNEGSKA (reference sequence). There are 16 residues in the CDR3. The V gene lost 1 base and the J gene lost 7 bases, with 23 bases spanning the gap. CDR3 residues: CSARVRKGSSYNEQYF. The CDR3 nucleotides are TGCAGTGCTAGAGTGAGGAAGGGTAGCTCCTACAATGAGCAGTACTTC.

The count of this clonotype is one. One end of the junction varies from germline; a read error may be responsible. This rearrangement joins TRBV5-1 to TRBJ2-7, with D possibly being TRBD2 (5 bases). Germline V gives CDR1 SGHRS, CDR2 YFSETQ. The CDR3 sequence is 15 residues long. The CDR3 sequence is CASSLGTVNSYEQDF. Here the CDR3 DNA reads TGCGCCAGCAGCTTGGGGACTGTGAACTCCTACGAGCAGGACTTC.

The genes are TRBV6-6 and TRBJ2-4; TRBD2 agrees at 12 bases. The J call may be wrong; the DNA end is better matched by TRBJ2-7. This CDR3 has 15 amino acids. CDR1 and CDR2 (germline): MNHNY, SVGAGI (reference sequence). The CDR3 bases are TGTGCCAGCAGTACACTAGCGGGGGGTTTAGACGAGCAGTACTTC. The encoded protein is CASSTLAGGLDEQYF.

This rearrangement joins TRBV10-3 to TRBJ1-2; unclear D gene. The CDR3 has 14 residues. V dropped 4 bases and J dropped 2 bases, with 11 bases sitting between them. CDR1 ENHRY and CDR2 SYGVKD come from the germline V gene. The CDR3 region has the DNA TGTGCCATCAGTGGCTTGGACGTAAACTATGGCTACACCTTC. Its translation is CAISGLDVNYGYTF.

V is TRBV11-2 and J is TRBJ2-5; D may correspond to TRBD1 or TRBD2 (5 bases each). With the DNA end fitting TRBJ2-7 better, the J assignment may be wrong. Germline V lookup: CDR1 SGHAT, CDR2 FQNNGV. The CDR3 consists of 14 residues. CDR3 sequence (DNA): TGTGCCAGCAGCCGAACGACAGAGGGCAACGAGCAGTACTTC. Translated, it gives CASSRTTEGNEQYF.

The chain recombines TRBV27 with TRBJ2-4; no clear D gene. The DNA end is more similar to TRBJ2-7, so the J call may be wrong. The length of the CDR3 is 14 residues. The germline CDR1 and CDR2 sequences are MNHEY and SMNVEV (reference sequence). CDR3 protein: CASSQDVPPNEQYF. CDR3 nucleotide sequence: TGTGCCAGCAGTCAGGACGTACCCCCTAACGAGCAGTACTTC.

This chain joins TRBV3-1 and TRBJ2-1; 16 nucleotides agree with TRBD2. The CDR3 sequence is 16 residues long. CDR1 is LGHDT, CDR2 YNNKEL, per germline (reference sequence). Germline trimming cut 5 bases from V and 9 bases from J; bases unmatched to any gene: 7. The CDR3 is CASSWGLAGGGGEQFF. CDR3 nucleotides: TGTGCCAGCAGCTGGGGACTAGCGGGGGGGGGAGGTGAGCAGTTCTTC.

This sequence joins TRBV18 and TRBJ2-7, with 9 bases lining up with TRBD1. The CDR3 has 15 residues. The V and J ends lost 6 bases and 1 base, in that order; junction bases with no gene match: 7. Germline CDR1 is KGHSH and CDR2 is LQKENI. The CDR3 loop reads CASSQDRGTSYEQYF. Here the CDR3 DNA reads TGTGCCAGCTCTCAGGACAGGGGTACTTCCTACGAGCAGTACTTC.

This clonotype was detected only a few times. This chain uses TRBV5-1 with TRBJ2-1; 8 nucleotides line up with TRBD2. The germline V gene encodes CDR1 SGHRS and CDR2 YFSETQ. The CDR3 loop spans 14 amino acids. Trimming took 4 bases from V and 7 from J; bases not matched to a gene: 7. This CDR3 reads CASSTRTSWNEQFF. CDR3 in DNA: TGCGCCAGCAGCACCCGGACTAGCTGGAATGAGCAGTTCTTC.

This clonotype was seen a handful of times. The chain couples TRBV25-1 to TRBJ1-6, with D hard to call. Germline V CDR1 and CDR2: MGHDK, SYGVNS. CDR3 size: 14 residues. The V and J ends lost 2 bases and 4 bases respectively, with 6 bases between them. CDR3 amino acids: CASSEARYNSPLHF. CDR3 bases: TGTGCCAGCAGTGAAGCACGGTATAATTCACCCCTCCACTTT.

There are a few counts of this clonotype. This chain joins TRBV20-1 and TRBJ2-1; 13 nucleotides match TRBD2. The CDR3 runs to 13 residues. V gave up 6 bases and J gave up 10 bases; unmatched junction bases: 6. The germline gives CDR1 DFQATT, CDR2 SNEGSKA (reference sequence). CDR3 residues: CSAQGLAGKEQFF. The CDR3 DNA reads TGCAGTGCCCAGGGACTAGCGGGAAAGGAGCAGTTCTTC.

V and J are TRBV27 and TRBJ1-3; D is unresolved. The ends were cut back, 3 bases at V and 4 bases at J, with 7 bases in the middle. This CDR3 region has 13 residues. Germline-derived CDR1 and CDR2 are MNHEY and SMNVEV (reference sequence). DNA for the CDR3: TGTGCCAGCAGTTTCGGACCGGGAAACACCATATATTTT. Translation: CASSFGPGNTIYF.

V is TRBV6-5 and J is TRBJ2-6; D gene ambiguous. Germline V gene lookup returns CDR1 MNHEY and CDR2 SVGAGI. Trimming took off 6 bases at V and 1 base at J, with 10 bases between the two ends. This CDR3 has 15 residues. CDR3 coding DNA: TGTGCCAGCAGACCACCATTATCTGGGGCCAACGTCCTGACTTTC. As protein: CASRPPLSGANVLTF.

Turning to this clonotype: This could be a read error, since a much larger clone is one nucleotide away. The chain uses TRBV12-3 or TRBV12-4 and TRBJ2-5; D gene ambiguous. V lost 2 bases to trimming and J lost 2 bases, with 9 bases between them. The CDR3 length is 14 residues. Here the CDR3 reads CASSLQPIQETQYF. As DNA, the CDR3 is TGTGCCAGCAGTTTACAGCCTATACAAGAGACCCAGTACTTC.

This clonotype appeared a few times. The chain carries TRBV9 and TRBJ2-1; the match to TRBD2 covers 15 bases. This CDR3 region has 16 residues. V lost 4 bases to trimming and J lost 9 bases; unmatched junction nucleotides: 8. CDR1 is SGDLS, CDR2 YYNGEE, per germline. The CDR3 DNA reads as TGTGCCAGCAGCCCCGGGACTAGCGGGGGGTCTACTGAGCAGTTCTTC. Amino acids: CASSPGTSGGSTEQFF.

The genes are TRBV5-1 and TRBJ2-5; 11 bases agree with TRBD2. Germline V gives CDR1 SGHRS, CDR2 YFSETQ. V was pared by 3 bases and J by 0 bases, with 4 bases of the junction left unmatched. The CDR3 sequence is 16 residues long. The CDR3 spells CASSSTSGGYQETQYF. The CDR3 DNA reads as TGCGCCAGCAGCTCCACTAGCGGGGGCTACCAAGAGACCCAGTACTTC.

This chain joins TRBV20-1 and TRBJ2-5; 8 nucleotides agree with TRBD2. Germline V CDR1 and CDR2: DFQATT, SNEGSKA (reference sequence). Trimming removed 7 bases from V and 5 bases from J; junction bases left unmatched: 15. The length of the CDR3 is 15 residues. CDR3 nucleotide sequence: TGCAGTGTTATGACTAGCGACCTCCCTTCGGAGACCCAGTACTTC. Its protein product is CSVMTSDLPSETQYF.